Presented here are 30 T cell receptor beta chains from one specimen sequenced in a study of OX40 agonist ivuxolimab in advanced cancers. The repertoire was sequenced with immunoSEQ multiplex PCR; TCRdb's copy has only in-frame clones and lacks some. The table lists some 65,000 clones, roughly 76% of them singletons. Sequenced material: CD4+ or CD8+ T cells sorted from blood, taken in a trial of the OX40 agonist ivuxolimab. The receptors shown here come from an adult with an advanced solid tumor such as melanoma, head and neck, liver or kidney cancer.

In DNA, the CDR3 is TGTGCCAGCAGCCTCACGGTAACACGGGACACAGAGTTCTTC. It translates to CASSLTVTRDTEFF. The rearrangement links TRBV7-3 to TRBJ2-1; a weak D match, TRBD1 (6 bases). CDR3 size: 14 residues. With 5 bases removed from V and 14 bases from J, the gap between germline ends came to 22 bases. Germline lookup yields CDR1 SGHTA and CDR2 FQGTGA.

This clone has only a few counts. The chain couples TRBV5-1 to TRBJ1-5; D might be TRBD1 (6 bases). This CDR3 has 13 amino acids. V lost 1 base, J lost 5 bases, and 7 bases lay in between. Germline CDR1 SGHRS, CDR2 YFSETQ. The CDR3 reads CASSLNRDQPQHF. The CDR3 coding sequence is TGCGCCAGCAGCTTGAACAGGGATCAGCCCCAGCATTTT.

This clone was seen once. The J gene is TRBJ1-5, the V gene TRBV23-1; D gene uncertain. TRBV23-1 is reported as an ORF; its role is uncertain. The CDR3 sequence is 16 residues long. V lost 6 bases and J 2 bases, leaving 17 bases between the germline ends. The CDR3: CASSLDPWSGNQPQHF. CDR3 nucleotide sequence: TGCGCCAGCAGCCTGGATCCCTGGTCGGGCAATCAGCCCCAGCATTTT.

This clone has a handful of counts. The CDR3 bases are TGTGCCAGCTCACCGGACTATAACACCGGGGAGCTGTTTTTT. Its protein product is CASSPDYNTGELFF. The chain has TRBV18 and TRBJ2-2, with D possibly being TRBD2 (6 bases). CDR3 length: 14 residues. Germline CDR1 is KGHSH and CDR2 is LQKENI. Trimming shortened V by 3 bases and J by 2 bases, and 7 bases separated the two germline ends.

For the CDR3, the DNA is TGTGCCAGCAGCAGGGAACTGTATCAGCCCCAGCATTTT. It is translated as CASSRELYQPQHF. The chain has TRBV27 and TRBJ1-5; D might be TRBD1 (5 bases). The V and J ends lost 6 bases and 5 bases respectively, with 11 bases between them. There are 13 residues in the CDR3. CDR1 is MNHEY and CDR2 is SMNVEV in the germline V gene (reference sequence).

V usage is TRBV5-1 and J usage is TRBJ2-5; 14 positions agree with TRBD2. Germline lookup yields CDR1 SGHRS and CDR2 YFSETQ. V shed 4 bases and J 5 bases; nucleotides not matched to a gene: 7. The CDR3 has 16 residues. The CDR3 nucleotides are TGCGCCAGCAGCCCAGGACTAGCGGGAGGTCCGGAGACCCAGTACTTC. It yields the protein CASSPGLAGGPETQYF.

This clone showed up just a few times. The V call is TRBV2, the J call TRBJ2-3, with a possible D match to TRBD1 (5 bases). V was clipped by 4 bases and J by 1 base, with 6 bases between them. The CDR3 is 13 residues long. CDR1 is SNHLY, CDR2 FYNNEI, per germline. CDR3 protein: CASSVTGTDTQYF. CDR3 in DNA: TGTGCCAGCAGTGTGACAGGCACAGATACGCAGTATTTT.

V usage is TRBV5-6 and J usage is TRBJ1-2; no reliable D call. This CDR3 is 11 amino acids long. With 4 bases removed from V and 5 bases from J, the gap between germline ends came to 6 bases. Germline V gene lookup returns CDR1 SGHDT and CDR2 YYEEEE. CDR3 residues: CASSRNYGYTF. In DNA, the CDR3 is TGTGCCAGCAGCAGAAATTATGGCTACACCTTC.

The V and J genes are TRBV7-9 and TRBJ1-1; possible D gene TRBD1, 6 bases. Trimming removed 1 base at V and 11 bases at J, with 14 bases between. From germline, CDR1 is SEHNR and CDR2 FQNEAQ (reference sequence). The CDR3 totals 13 residues. In DNA, the CDR3 is TGTGCCAGCAGCTTAGACAGGGATCGGGACGCTTTCTTT. This sequence encodes CASSLDRDRDAFF. The full variable domain, in which reference TRBV7-9 and TRBJ1-1 provide the parts outside the CDR3, is DTGVSQNPRHKITKRGQNVTFRCDPISEHNRLYWYRQTLGQGPEFLTYFQNEAQLEKSRLLSDRFSAERPKGSFSTLEIQRTEQGDSAMYLCASSLDRDRDAFFGQGTRLTVV.

The chain couples TRBV5-1 to TRBJ2-1; 9 bases agree with TRBD1. Trimming at V came to 4 bases and at J to 6 bases, leaving 8 bases not matched to a gene. The germline CDR1 and CDR2 sequences are SGHRS and YFSETQ. This CDR3 spans 15 amino acids. The chain's CDR3 is CASSQDRGGSNEQFF. The DNA of the CDR3 is TGCGCCAGCAGCCAGGACAGGGGAGGTAGCAATGAGCAGTTCTTC. Full variable domain (missing parts from reference TRBV5-1 and TRBJ2-1): KAGVTQTPRYLIKTRGQQVTLSCSPISGHRSVSWYQQTPGQGLQFLFEYFSETQRNKGNFPGRFSGRQFSNSRSEMNVSTLELGDSALYLCASSQDRGGSNEQFFGPGTRLTVL.

Written as DNA, the CDR3 is TGTGCCAGCAGTGCGGGACTGAACCCTAGCACAGATACGCAGTATTTT. Amino acid sequence: CASSAGLNPSTDTQYF. The gene calls are TRBV6-1 and TRBJ2-3, with D maybe TRBD2 (6 bases). V lost 4 bases and J 0 bases, leaving 14 bases between the germline ends. Per the germline V gene, CDR1 is MNHNS and CDR2 is SASEGT. The CDR3 has 16 amino acids.

This clone was seen a handful of times. The chain links TRBV7-9 to TRBJ1-2, with a tentative D call TRBD1 (6 bases). Looked up from germline, CDR1 is SEHNR and CDR2 is FQNEAQ (reference sequence). The CDR3 runs 15 residues. The ends were cut back, 1 base at V and 4 bases at J, with 13 bases in the middle. CDR3 protein: CASSLEPGAGYGYTF. The CDR3 DNA is TGTGCCAGCAGCTTAGAGCCGGGGGCGGGCTATGGCTACACCTTC.

This clone was detected once. Other DNA sequences within the sample encode an identical CDR3. V is TRBV5-1 and J is TRBJ2-5; D possibly corresponds to TRBD2 (6 bases). CDR1 SGHRS and CDR2 YFSETQ come from the germline V gene. V was pared by 0 bases and J by 2 bases, with 8 bases between. This CDR3 spans 14 amino acids. The CDR3 spells CASSLGGTQETQYF. DNA for the CDR3: TGCGCCAGCAGCTTGGGTGGGACTCAAGAGACCCAGTACTTC.

This clone was seen more than once but under ten times. This sequence joins TRBV7-9 and TRBJ1-2; TRBD1 matches at 8 bases. The V and J ends lost 8 bases and 9 bases, in that order; junction bases with no gene match: 11. From germline, CDR1 is SEHNR and CDR2 FQNEAQ (reference sequence). The CDR3 totals 13 residues. The CDR3 sequence is CASPDGQGNSYTF. The DNA for the CDR3 is TGTGCCAGCCCGGATGGACAGGGAAATAGCTACACCTTC.

This rearrangement joins TRBV5-1 to TRBJ1-2, with D unclear. Trimming removed 0 bases from V and 4 bases from J, with 10 bases in between. Germline lookup yields CDR1 SGHRS and CDR2 YFSETQ. The CDR3 is made up of 14 amino acids. CDR3 DNA sequence: TGCGCCAGCAGCTTGGCCATAGACCTCTATGGCTACACCTTC. Translated: CASSLAIDLYGYTF.

The chain recombines TRBV18 with TRBJ1-2; no firm D call. V was trimmed by 3 bases and J by 6 bases, leaving 11 bases between them. Germline-derived CDR1 and CDR2 are KGHSH and LQKENI. The CDR3 spans 13 residues. The CDR3 DNA reads TGTGCCAGCTCACCGTTGGACGGAGATGGCTACACCTTC. Translating it yields CASSPLDGDGYTF.

This clone was observed once. The chain is built from TRBV28 and TRBJ1-5, with D unclear. The CDR3 totals 13 residues. V dropped 8 bases and J dropped 6 bases, with 14 bases sitting between them. Germline V gene lookup returns CDR1 MDHEN and CDR2 SYDVKM. The CDR3 nucleotides read TGTGCCAGCGTTGGAGGGCAAGGTCAGCCCCAGCATTTT. This translates into CASVGGQGQPQHF.

V and J are TRBV6-5 and TRBJ2-5; D gene uncertain. The CDR3 totals 14 residues. Germline CDR1 and CDR2: MNHEY and SVGAGI. Trimming left V 5 bases short and J 4 bases short, with 14 bases between. The CDR3 here is CASSTFGRRETQYF. The CDR3 DNA reads TGTGCCAGCAGTACTTTCGGGCGGCGAGAGACCCAGTACTTC.

V is TRBV18 and J is TRBJ1-5; 7 nucleotides align to TRBD1. V lost 3 bases and J lost 4; bases outside the gene matches: 3. The CDR3 has 14 amino acids. The V gene's germline CDR1 is KGHSH and CDR2 LQKENI. CDR3 protein: CASSPTGFNQPQHF. The CDR3 DNA is TGTGCCAGCTCACCGACAGGGTTTAATCAGCCCCAGCATTTT.

This clone was detected once. The V call is TRBV14, the J call TRBJ2-1, with D perhaps given as TRBD1 or TRBD2 (6 bases each). The CDR3 runs to 15 residues. CDR1 is SGHDN, CDR2 FVKESK, per germline. The V gene lost 4 bases and the J gene lost 6 bases, with 16 bases spanning the gap. CDR3 sequence: CASSRGTTGLNEQFF. DNA of the CDR3: TGTGCCAGCAGCCGCGGGACAACCGGCCTCAATGAGCAGTTCTTC.

The genes are TRBV25-1 and TRBJ2-4, with D possibly matching TRBD1 (5 bases). Germline assignment: CDR1 MGHDK and CDR2 SYGVNS. The V gene lost 3 bases and the J gene lost 7 bases, with 10 bases spanning the gap. The CDR3 consists of 13 residues. The CDR3 protein is CASSDQGVNIQYF. DNA of the CDR3: TGTGCCAGCAGTGACCAGGGTGTGAACATTCAGTACTTC.

The rearrangement uses TRBV30 and TRBJ1-1; D gene ambiguous. CDR3 length: 13 amino acids. V lost 3 bases to trimming and J lost 4 bases, with 12 bases between them. Per the germline V gene, CDR1 is GTSNPN and CDR2 is SVGIG (reference sequence). The CDR3 is CAWRGSLGTEAFF. The CDR3 DNA follows: TGTGCCTGGAGAGGGAGCCTGGGCACTGAAGCTTTCTTT.

V is TRBV7-3 and J is TRBJ1-2; maybe TRBD1 (6 bases). The V and J ends lost 5 bases and 4 bases respectively, with 17 bases between them. The germline V gene encodes CDR1 SGHTA and CDR2 FQGTGA. This CDR3 is 15 amino acids long. The CDR3 DNA follows: TGTGCCAGCAGCCAGGACGGGGGCGCAGTCTATGGCTACACCTTC. Translated, it gives CASSQDGGAVYGYTF.

This chain uses TRBV27 with TRBJ2-5; D perhaps matches TRBD2 (6 bases). The end of the DNA is better explained by TRBJ2-7, so the J call may be wrong. The CDR3 is made up of 13 amino acids. Germline assignment: CDR1 MNHEY and CDR2 SMNVEV (reference sequence). CDR3: CASRYAGTYEQYF. In DNA form, the CDR3 reads TGTGCCAGCAGGTATGCGGGGACCTACGAGCAGTACTTC.

This rearrangement joins TRBV10-3 to TRBJ2-5; 10 bases agree with TRBD1. This CDR3 has 14 residues. CDR1 ENHRY and CDR2 SYGVKD come from the germline V gene. Germline trimming cut 10 bases from V and 5 bases from J; bases unmatched to any gene: 10. This CDR3 reads CATQDRGSGETQYF. As DNA, the CDR3 is TGTGCCACGCAGGACAGGGGGAGTGGGGAGACCCAGTACTTC.

The chain joins TRBV4-1 to TRBJ2-1; 8 nucleotides agree with TRBD2. CDR1 and CDR2 from the germline V gene are MGHRA and YSYEKL. The CDR3 is 18 amino acids. The V gene end was trimmed by 6 bases and the J gene end by 9 bases; junction bases not matched to a gene: 22. As DNA, the CDR3 is TGCGCCAGCAGAACACTCAGAGGTTCGGCGGGAGGTTCGGGTGAGCAGTTCTTC. Its translation is CASRTLRGSAGGSGEQFF.

The CDR3 spells CASSVRDTDSPLHF. The CDR3 coding sequence is TGTGCCAGCAGTGTTAGGGACACCGATTCACCCCTCCACTTT. The chain links TRBV6-1 to TRBJ1-6; maybe TRBD1 (6 bases). This CDR3 contains 14 residues. V lost 4 bases and J 8 bases, leaving 12 bases between the germline ends. Looked up from germline, CDR1 is MNHNS and CDR2 is SASEGT.

The chain joins TRBV11-1 to TRBJ2-1; 11 positions match TRBD2. V was clipped by 11 bases and J by 7 bases; unmatched bases: 13. CDR1 and CDR2 (germline): SGHAT, FQDESV (reference sequence). This CDR3 spans 15 amino acids. The CDR3 DNA follows: TGTGCCTCGAACCCGGGACTAGCGGAGTTTAATGAGCAGTTCTTC. Amino acid sequence: CASNPGLAEFNEQFF.

The chain couples TRBV10-3 to TRBJ2-2; D is ambiguous. The germline V gene encodes CDR1 ENHRY and CDR2 SYGVKD. The CDR3 runs 13 residues. The V and J ends lost 7 bases and 7 bases respectively, with 13 bases between them. The CDR3 loop is CAIMGPLDGELFF. CDR3 nucleotides: TGTGCCATCATGGGCCCCCTTGACGGGGAGCTGTTTTTT.

The V and J genes are TRBV6-5 and TRBJ2-7, with TRBD2 identical over 9 bases. The CDR3 contains 15 residues. The J segment lost 4 bases and the V segment lost 0 bases, leaving 4 bases of the junction unmatched. Germline CDR1 and CDR2: MNHEY and SVGAGI. The chain's CDR3 is CASSYSRGGRYEQYF. CDR3 nucleotide sequence: TGTGCCAGCAGTTACTCGCGGGGGGGCAGGTACGAGCAGTACTTC.